These 18 T cell receptor beta chains originate from one sample sequenced in a study of CXCR3-negative and CXCR3-positive naive CD8 T cells. Study results and caveats: CXCR3-expressing naive cells carried TRB CDR3s more hydrophobic than those of CXCR3-negative naive cells.

TRB cDNA libraries were made by UMI-labeled 5' RACE. TCRdb re-called the 5' RACE reads; every CDR3 protein appears as one record, without DNA. Its clone listing holds about 60,000 distinct CDR3 sequences. For these TCRs, the target antigens are not known. The sample comprised naive CXCR3+ CD8+ T cells from blood. Subset: CD45RO-CCR7+CD27+CD95- naive CD8+ T cells expressing CXCR3 (TNR3+). The receptors originated from a human donor in good health. Some clones in this sample may be carry-over from other donors' samples.

The J gene is TRBJ2-1, the V gene TRBV4-3; TCRdb indicates TRBD1, and absent DNA this call remains unverified. Germline-derived CDR1 and CDR2 are LGHNA and YSLEER. The CDR3 extends over 14 amino acids. The CDR3 is CASSHPGRYNEQFF.

The rearrangement joins TRBV6-5 to TRBJ2-1. The length of the CDR3 is 16 residues. Germline-derived CDR1 and CDR2 are MNHEY and SVGAGI. CDR3 in amino acids: CASLNGEEVSYNEQFF.

The chain is built from TRBV7-9 and TRBJ2-3; TCRdb's D call, TRBD2, is unchecked because there is no DNA. CDR1 and CDR2 (germline): SEHNR, FQNEAQ (reference sequence). The CDR3 has 17 amino acids. The CDR3 reads CASSPTMGLHSTDTQYF.

The genes are TRBV2 and TRBJ2-7. This CDR3 has 13 residues. Germline values: CDR1 SNHLY, CDR2 FYNNEI. The CDR3 reads CASSELILYEQYF. Supplemented by reference TRBV2 and TRBJ2-7, the full variable domain reads EPEVTQTPSHQVTQMGQEVILRCVPISNHLYFYWYRQILGQKVEFLVSFYNNEISEKSEIFDDQFSVERPDGSNFTLKIRSTKLEDSAMYFCASSELILYEQYFGPGTRLTVT.

This sequence joins TRBV7-9 and TRBJ1-4; TCRdb reports TRBD1, a call that lacks DNA to check it against. The CDR3 runs to 18 residues. Germline lookup yields CDR1 SEHNR and CDR2 FQNEAQ (reference sequence). CDR3 sequence reads: CASFGGTDIVATNEKLFF.

The V and J genes are TRBV4-2 and TRBJ2-1. The CDR3 is 14 residues long. In germline, CDR1 is LGHNA, CDR2 YNFKEQ. CDR3 loop: CASSRLAGGNEQFF.

The chain is built from TRBV23-1 and TRBJ2-2; TCRdb calls TRBD2, which cannot be checked without DNA. TRBV23-1 is identified as an open reading frame with a role that is uncertain. This CDR3 has 16 amino acids. Here the CDR3 reads CAKQFGGPRTPGSCFF.

V and J are TRBV4-2 and TRBJ2-7. The CDR3 runs to 13 residues. Germline CDR1 is LGHNA and CDR2 is YNFKEQ. This CDR3 reads CASSHGPSYEQYF.

The rearrangement links TRBV29-1 to TRBJ1-1; TCRdb lists TRBD1, though no DNA is available to test this call. Per germline, CDR1 SQVTM and CDR2 ANQGSEA. This CDR3 is 13 amino acids long. This chain's CDR3 is CSVLQGAGDEAFF.

V is TRBV6-1 and J is TRBJ2-2; TCRdb's D call of TRBD1 is untestable without DNA. Per germline, CDR1 MNHNS and CDR2 SASEGT. The CDR3 loop spans 14 amino acids. The CDR3 here is CASSEQGDTGELFF.

The genes are TRBV7-9 and TRBJ2-1. This CDR3 region has 15 residues. CDR1 and CDR2 from the germline V gene are SEHNR and FQNEAQ (reference sequence). CDR3 loop: CASSWTVLSYNEQFF. Filled out from reference TRBV7-9 and TRBJ2-1, the complete variable domain reads DTGVSQNPRHKITKRGQNVTFRCDPISEHNRLYWYRQTLGQGPEFLTYFQNEAQLEKSRLLSDRFSAERPKGSFSTLEIQRTEQGDSAMYLCASSWTVLSYNEQFFGPGTRLTVL.

This sequence joins TRBV29-1 and TRBJ2-1; the D gene TCRdb calls, TRBD1, cannot be checked with no DNA. CDR3 size: 14 residues. Germline V lookup: CDR1 SQVTM, CDR2 ANQGSEA. CDR3 protein: CSVERGTGENEQFF.

The V gene is TRBV27, the J gene TRBJ2-1; the TRBD1 assignment by TCRdb is unverifiable without DNA. This CDR3 contains 19 residues. Germline assignment: CDR1 MNHEY and CDR2 SMNVEV (reference sequence). This chain's CDR3 is CARKLSARSWGGRYNEQFF.

The CDR3 reads CAISESRDRDTDTQYF. The chain uses TRBV10-3 and TRBJ2-3; TCRdb gives TRBD1 as the D gene, but with no DNA this cannot be confirmed. Germline CDR1 and CDR2: ENHRY and SYGVKD. The CDR3 spans 16 residues.

This CDR3 is CASSYRPDLPGEETQYF. The V and J genes are TRBV6-2 or TRBV6-3 and TRBJ2-5; TCRdb's D call of TRBD1 is untestable without DNA. Germline V lookup: CDR1 MNHEY, CDR2 SVGEGT. The CDR3 contains 17 residues.

The V call is TRBV6-1, the J call TRBJ2-7; the D call from TCRdb, TRBD1, cannot be confirmed without DNA. The CDR3 contains 15 residues. Germline values: CDR1 MNHNS, CDR2 SASEGT. This CDR3 reads CASTSNRDRAYEQYF.

The chain carries TRBV5-6 and TRBJ1-1. Germline lookup yields CDR1 SGHDT and CDR2 YYEEEE. The CDR3 consists of 15 residues. The CDR3 region is CASSLVGLMNTEAFF.

This chain joins TRBV27 and TRBJ2-1; TCRdb indicates TRBD2, and absent DNA this call remains unverified. The germline CDR1 and CDR2 sequences are MNHEY and SMNVEV (reference sequence). CDR3 length: 15 amino acids. CDR3 amino acids: CASSLSKGLHNEQFF.